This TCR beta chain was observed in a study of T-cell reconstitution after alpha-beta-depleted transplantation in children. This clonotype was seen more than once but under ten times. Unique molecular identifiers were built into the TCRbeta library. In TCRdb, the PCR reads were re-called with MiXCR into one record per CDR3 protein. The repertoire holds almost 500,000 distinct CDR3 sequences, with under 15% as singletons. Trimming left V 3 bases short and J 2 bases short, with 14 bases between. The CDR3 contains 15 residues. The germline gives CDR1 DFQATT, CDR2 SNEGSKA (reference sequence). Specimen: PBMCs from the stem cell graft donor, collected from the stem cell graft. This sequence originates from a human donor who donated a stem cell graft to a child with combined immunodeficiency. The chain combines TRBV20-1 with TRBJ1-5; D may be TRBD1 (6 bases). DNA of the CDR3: TGCAGTGCTAGGAGGGGGGGTGGGGGCAATCAGCCCCAGCATTTT. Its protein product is CSARRGGGGNQPQHF.